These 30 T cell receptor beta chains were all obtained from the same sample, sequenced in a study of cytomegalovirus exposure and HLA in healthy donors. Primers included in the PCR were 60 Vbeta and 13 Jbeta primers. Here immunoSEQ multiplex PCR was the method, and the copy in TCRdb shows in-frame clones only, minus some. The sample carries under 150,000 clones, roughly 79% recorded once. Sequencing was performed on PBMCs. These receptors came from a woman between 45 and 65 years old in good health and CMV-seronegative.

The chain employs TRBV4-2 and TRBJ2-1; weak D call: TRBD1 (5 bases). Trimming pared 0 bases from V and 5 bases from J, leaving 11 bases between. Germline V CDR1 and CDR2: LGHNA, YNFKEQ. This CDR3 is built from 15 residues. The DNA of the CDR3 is TGTGCCAGCAGCCAAGAAGTCTCAGGGAACAATGAGCAGTTCTTC. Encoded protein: CASSQEVSGNNEQFF.

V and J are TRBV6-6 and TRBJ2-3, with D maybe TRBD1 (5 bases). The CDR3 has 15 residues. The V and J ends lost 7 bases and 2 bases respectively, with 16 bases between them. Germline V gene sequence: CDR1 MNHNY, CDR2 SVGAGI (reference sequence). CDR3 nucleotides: TGTGCCAGCAATAAAGGGCAGGGAATCACAGATACGCAGTATTTT. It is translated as CASNKGQGITDTQYF.

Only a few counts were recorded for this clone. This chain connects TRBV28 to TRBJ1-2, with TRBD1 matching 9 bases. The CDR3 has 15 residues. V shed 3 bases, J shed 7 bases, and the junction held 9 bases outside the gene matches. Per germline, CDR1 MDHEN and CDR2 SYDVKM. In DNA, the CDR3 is TGTGCCAGCAGTTTGGGGGACAGGGACGCCATTGGCTACACCTTC. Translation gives CASSLGDRDAIGYTF.

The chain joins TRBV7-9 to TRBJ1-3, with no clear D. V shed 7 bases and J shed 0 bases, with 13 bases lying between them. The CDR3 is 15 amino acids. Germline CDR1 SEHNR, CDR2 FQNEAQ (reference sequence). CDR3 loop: CASTSLSHSGNTIYF. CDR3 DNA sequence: TGTGCCAGCACTTCTCTATCCCACTCTGGAAACACCATATATTTT.

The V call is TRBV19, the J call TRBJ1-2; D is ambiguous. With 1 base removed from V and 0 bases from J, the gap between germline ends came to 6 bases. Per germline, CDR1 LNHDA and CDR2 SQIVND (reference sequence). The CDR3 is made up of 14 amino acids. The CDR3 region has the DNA TGTGCCAGTAGTATAGGGGCAGCTAACTATGGCTACACCTTC. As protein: CASSIGAANYGYTF.

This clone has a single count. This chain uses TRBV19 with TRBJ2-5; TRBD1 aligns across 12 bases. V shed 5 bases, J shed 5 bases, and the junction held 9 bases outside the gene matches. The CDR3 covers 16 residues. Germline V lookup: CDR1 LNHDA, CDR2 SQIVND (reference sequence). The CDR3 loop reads CASSWDRGLPAETQYF. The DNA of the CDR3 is TGTGCCAGTAGTTGGGACAGGGGGCTCCCCGCGGAGACCCAGTACTTC.

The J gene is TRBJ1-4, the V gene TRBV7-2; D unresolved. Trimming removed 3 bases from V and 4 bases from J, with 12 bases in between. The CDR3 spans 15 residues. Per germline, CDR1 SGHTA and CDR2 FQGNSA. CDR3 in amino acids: CASSFFGGSNEKLFF. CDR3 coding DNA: TGTGCCAGCAGCTTTTTTGGCGGCAGTAATGAAAAACTGTTTTTT.

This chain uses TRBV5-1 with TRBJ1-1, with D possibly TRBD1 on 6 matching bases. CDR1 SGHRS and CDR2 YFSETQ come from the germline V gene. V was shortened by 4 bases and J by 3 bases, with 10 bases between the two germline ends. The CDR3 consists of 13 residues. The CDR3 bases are TGCGCCAGCAGCCAGACAGGTTACACTGAAGCTTTCTTT. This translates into CASSQTGYTEAFF. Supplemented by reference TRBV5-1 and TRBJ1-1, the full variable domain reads KAGVTQTPRYLIKTRGQQVTLSCSPISGHRSVSWYQQTPGQGLQFLFEYFSETQRNKGNFPGRFSGRQFSNSRSEMNVSTLELGDSALYLCASSQTGYTEAFFGQGTRLTVV.

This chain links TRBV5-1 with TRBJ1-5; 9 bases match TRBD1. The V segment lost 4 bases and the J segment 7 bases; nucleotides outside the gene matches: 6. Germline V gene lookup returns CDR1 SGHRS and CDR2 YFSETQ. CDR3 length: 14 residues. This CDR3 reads CASSLRQGDQPQHF. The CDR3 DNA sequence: TGCGCCAGCAGCCTTCGACAGGGGGACCAGCCCCAGCATTTT.

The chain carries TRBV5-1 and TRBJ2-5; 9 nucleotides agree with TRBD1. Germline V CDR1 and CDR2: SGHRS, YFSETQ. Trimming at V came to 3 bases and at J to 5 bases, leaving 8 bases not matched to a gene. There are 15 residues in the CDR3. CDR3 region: CASSSTGGKGETQYF. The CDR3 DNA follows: TGCGCCAGCAGCTCGACAGGGGGAAAAGGGGAGACCCAGTACTTC.

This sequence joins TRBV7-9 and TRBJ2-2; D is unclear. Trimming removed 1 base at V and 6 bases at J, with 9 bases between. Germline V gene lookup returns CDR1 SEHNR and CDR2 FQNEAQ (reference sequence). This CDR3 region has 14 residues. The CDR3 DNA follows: TGTGCCAGCAGCTTAGATCTAGATGCCGGGGAGCTGTTTTTT. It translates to CASSLDLDAGELFF.

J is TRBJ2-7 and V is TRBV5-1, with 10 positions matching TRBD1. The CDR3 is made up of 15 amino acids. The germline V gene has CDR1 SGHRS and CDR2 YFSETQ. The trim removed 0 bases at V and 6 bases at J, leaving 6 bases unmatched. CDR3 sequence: CASSLGGTGAGEQYV. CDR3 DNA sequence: TGCGCCAGCAGCTTGGGTGGGACAGGGGCTGGCGAGCAGTACGTC.

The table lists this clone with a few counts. CDR3 amino acids: CATTGTQIYEQYF. Here the CDR3 DNA reads TGTGCCACAACCGGGACTCAGATCTACGAGCAGTACTTC. The rearrangement joins TRBV28 to TRBJ2-7, with TRBD2 as a possible D gene (6 bases). V dropped 10 bases and J dropped 3 bases, with 16 bases sitting between them. The CDR3 totals 13 residues. In germline, CDR1 is MDHEN, CDR2 SYDVKM.

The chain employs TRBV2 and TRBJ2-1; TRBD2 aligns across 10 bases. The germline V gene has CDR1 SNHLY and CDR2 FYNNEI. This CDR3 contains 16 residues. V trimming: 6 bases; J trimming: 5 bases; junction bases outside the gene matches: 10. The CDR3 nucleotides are TGTGCCAGCAGACCTCCTAGCGGGGGACAAAACAATGAGCAGTTCTTC. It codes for CASRPPSGGQNNEQFF. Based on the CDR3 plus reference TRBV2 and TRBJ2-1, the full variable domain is EPEVTQTPSHQVTQMGQEVILRCVPISNHLYFYWYRQILGQKVEFLVSFYNNEISEKSEIFDDQFSVERPDGSNFTLKIRSTKLEDSAMYFCASRPPSGGQNNEQFFGPGTRLTVL.

The CDR3 reads CASTRPRTRQLTDTQYF. CDR3 nucleotide sequence: TGTGCCAGCACCCGCCCCAGGACTAGGCAGCTGACAGATACGCAGTATTTT. This chain connects TRBV28 to TRBJ2-3; 7 bases agree with TRBD2. The CDR3 length is 17 residues. V shed 7 bases, J shed 3 bases, and the junction held 16 bases outside the gene matches. Per germline, CDR1 MDHEN and CDR2 SYDVKM. Variable domain in full (rest from reference TRBV28 and TRBJ2-3): DVKVTQSSRYLVKRTGEKVFLECVQDMDHENMFWYRQDPGLGLRLIYFSYDVKMKEKGDIPEGYSVSREKKERFSLILESASTNQTSMYLCASTRPRTRQLTDTQYFGPGTRLTVL.

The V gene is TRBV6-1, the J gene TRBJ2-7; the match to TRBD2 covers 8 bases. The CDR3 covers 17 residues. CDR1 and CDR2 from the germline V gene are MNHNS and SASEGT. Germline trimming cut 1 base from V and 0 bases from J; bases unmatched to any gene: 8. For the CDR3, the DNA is TGTGCCAGCAGTGAAGGGAGTAGCGGGATTAGCTCCTACGAGCAGTACTTC. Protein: CASSEGSSGISSYEQYF.

The CDR3 here is CASSVTHSSYEQYV. The CDR3 bases are TGTGCCAGCAGCGTTACCCATAGCTCCTACGAGCAGTACGTC. This sequence joins TRBV9 and TRBJ2-7; no clear D. CDR1 and CDR2 from the germline V gene are SGDLS and YYNGEE. The V and J ends lost 2 bases and 0 bases respectively, with 9 bases between them. The CDR3 runs to 14 residues.

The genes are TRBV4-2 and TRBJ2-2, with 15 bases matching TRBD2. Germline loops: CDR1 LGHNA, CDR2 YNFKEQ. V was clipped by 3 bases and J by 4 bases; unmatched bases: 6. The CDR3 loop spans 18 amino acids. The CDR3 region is CASSHDAGLAGGTGELFF. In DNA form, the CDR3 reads TGTGCCAGCAGCCATGACGCGGGACTAGCGGGGGGCACCGGGGAGCTGTTTTTT.

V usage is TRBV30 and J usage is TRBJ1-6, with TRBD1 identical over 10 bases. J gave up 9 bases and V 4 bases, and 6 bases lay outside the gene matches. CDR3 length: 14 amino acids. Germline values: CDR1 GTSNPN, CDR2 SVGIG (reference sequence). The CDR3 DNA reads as TGTGCCTGGAATGTGGGGGACAGGGGTTCACCCCTCCACTTT. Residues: CAWNVGDRGSPLHF.

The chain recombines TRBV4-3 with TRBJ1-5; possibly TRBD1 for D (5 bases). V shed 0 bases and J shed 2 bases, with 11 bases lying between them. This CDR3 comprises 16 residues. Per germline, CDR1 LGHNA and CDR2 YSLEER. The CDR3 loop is CASSQDLGGGNQPQHF. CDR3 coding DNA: TGCGCCAGCAGCCAAGATCTTGGAGGGGGCAATCAGCCCCAGCATTTT.

The DNA of the CDR3 is TGTGCCAGCCATTCCAGGGATCGCAATCAGCCCCAGCATTTT. It yields the protein CASHSRDRNQPQHF. The gene calls are TRBV6-9 and TRBJ1-5; D perhaps matches TRBD1 (5 bases). The CDR3 contains 14 residues. V gave up 8 bases and J gave up 2 bases, with 13 bases separating them. Per the germline V gene, CDR1 is MNHGY and CDR2 is SVAAGI.

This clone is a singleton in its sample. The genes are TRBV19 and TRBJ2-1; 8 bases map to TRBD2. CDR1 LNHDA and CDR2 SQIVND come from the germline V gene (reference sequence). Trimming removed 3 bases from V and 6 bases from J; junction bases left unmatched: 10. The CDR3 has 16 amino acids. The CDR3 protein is CASSMMVAGPSNEQFF. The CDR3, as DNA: TGTGCCAGTAGTATGATGGTAGCGGGGCCCTCCAATGAGCAGTTCTTC.

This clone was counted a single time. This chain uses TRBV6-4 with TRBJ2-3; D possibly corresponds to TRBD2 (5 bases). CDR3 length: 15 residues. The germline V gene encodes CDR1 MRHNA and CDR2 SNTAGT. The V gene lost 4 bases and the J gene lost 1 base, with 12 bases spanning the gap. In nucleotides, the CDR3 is TGTGCCAGCAGTGTTACTAGTGGGGGCACAGATACGCAGTATTTT. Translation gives CASSVTSGGTDTQYF.

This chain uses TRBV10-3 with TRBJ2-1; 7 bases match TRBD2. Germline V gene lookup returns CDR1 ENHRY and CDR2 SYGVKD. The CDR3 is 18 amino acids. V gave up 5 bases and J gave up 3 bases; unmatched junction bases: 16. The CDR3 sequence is CAISTSRAGVDGYNEQFF. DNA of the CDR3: TGTGCCATCAGTACAAGCCGGGCGGGAGTGGATGGCTACAATGAGCAGTTCTTC.

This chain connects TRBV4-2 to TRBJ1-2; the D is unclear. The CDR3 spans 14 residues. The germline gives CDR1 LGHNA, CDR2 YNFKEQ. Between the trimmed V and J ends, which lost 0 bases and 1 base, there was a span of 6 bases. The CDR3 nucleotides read TGTGCCAGCAGCCAAGATGCGCGTAACTATGGCTACACCTTC. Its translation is CASSQDARNYGYTF.

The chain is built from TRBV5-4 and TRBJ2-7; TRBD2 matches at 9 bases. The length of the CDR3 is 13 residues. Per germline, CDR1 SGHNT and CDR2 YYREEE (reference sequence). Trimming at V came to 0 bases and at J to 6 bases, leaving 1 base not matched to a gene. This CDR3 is CASSLGTSVEQYF. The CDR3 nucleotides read TGTGCCAGCAGCTTGGGGACTAGCGTCGAGCAGTACTTC.

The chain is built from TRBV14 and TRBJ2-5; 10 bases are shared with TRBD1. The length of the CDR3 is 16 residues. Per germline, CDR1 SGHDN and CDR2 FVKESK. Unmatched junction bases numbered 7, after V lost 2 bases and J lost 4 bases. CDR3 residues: CASSQLGQGERETQYF. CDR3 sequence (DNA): TGTGCCAGCAGCCAACTTGGACAGGGGGAGAGAGAGACCCAGTACTTC.

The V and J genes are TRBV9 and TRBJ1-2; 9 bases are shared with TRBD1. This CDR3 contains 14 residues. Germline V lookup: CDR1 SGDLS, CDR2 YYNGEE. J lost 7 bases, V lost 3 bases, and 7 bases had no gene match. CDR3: CASSAGTGYSGYTF. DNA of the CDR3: TGTGCCAGCAGCGCCGGGACAGGGTACTCTGGCTACACCTTC.

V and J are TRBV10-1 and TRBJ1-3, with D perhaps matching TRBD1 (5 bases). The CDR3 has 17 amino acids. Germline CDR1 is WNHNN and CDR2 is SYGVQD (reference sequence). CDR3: CFRRRGMGRGSGNTIYF. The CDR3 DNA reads TGCTTTCGGAGACGGGGGATGGGCAGAGGATCTGGAAACACCATATATTTT.

The CDR3 sequence: CSVVGQGGSNQPQHF. The CDR3, as DNA: TGCAGCGTCGTAGGACAGGGCGGTAGCAATCAGCCCCAGCATTTT. The genes are TRBV29-1 and TRBJ1-5; 8 bases map to TRBD1. Per the germline V gene, CDR1 is SQVTM and CDR2 is ANQGSEA. J lost 0 bases, V lost 6 bases, and 7 bases had no gene match. This CDR3 spans 15 amino acids.